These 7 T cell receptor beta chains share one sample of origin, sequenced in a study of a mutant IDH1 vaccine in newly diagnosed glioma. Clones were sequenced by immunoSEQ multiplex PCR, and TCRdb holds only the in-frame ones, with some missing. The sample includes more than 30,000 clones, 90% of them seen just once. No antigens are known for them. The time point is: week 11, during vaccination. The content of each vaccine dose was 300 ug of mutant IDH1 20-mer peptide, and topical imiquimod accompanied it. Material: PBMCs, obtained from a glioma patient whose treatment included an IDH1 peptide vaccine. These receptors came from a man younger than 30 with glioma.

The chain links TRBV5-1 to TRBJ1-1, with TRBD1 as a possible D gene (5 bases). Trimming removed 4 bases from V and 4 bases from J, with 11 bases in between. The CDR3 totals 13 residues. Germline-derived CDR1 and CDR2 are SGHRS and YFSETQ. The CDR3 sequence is CASSRREGTEAFF. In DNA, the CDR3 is TGCGCCAGCAGCCGCAGGGAGGGCACTGAAGCTTTCTTT.

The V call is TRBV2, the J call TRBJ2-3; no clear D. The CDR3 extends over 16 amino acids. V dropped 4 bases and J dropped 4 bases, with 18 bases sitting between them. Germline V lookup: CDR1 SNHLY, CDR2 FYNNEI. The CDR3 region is CASSAVAPGRPDTQYF. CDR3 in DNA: TGTGCCAGCAGTGCGGTAGCACCCGGTCGCCCAGATACGCAGTATTTT.

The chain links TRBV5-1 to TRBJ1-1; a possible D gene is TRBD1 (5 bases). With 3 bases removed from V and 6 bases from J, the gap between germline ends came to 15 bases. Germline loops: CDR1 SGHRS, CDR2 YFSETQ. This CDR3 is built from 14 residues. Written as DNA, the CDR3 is TGCGCCAGCAGCTCAACCCTAAGGGGTCCTGAAGCTTTCTTT. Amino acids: CASSSTLRGPEAFF.

Written as DNA, the CDR3 is TGCAGCGTTGAAGATGTCGCGGGAGCCTACAATGAGCAGTTCTTC. It specifies CSVEDVAGAYNEQFF. The chain employs TRBV29-1 and TRBJ2-1; 7 positions match TRBD2. The germline V gene encodes CDR1 SQVTM and CDR2 ANQGSEA. V shed 0 bases, J shed 2 bases, and the junction held 4 bases outside the gene matches. The CDR3 spans 15 residues.

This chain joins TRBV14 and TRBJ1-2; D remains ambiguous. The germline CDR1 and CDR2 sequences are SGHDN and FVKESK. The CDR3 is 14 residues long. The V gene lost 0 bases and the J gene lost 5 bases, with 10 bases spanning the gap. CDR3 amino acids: CASSQDLGWYGYTF. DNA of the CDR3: TGTGCCAGCAGCCAAGATCTGGGGTGGTATGGCTACACCTTC. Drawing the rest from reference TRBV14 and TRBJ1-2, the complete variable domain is EAGVTQFPSHSVIEKGQTVTLRCDPISGHDNLYWYRRVMGKEIKFLLHFVKESKQDESGMPNNRFLAERTGGTYSTLKVQPAELEDSGVYFCASSQDLGWYGYTFGSGTRLTVV.

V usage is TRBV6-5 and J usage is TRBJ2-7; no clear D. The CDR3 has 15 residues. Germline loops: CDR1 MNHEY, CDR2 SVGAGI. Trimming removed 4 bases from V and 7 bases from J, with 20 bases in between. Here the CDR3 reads CASSSPRTLGREQYF. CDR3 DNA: TGTGCCAGCAGTTCACCTAGGACCCTAGGTCGGGAGCAGTACTTC.

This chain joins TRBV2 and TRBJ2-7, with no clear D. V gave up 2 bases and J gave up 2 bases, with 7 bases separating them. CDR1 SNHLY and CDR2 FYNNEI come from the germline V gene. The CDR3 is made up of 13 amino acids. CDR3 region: CASSEIVPYEQYF. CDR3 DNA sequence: TGTGCCAGCAGTGAAATCGTGCCCTACGAGCAGTACTTC.